This T cell receptor beta chain was sequenced during a study of blood T cell repertoires in COVID-19. The CDR3 is 13 residues long. Per the original data handling: It was from reference gene primer amplification that nucleated cell counts were estimated. The data were produced by immunoSEQ multiplex PCR, yet TCRdb's version contains in-frame clones alone and is incomplete. V and J calls and clone size follow that table, whereas D and trimming were derived from the DNA. The sample lists more than 95,000 clones; 70% to 75% were seen once. This clonotype originated in a man aged 60 to 75 with acute or convalescent COVID-19. Sequenced input: peripheral blood. The genes are TRBV12-3 or TRBV12-4 and TRBJ2-2, with 8 bases aligning to TRBD2. CDR3 bases: TGTATCAGCGGGCGGGAGGTTACCGGGGAGCTGTTTTTT. Translation gives CISGREVTGELFF.